Below, one T cell receptor (beta chain) is given with its context. What antigen it recognizes has not been identified. There are no base qualities to consult, and no much larger clone falls within one base. V gives up 5 bases and J gives up 4 bases, and the segment between their germline ends measures 12 bases. In the germline V gene, CDR1 corresponds to KGHSH and CDR2 to LQKENI. The CDR3 has 15 amino acids, counting the end cysteine and phenylalanine. Only the CDR3 region is kept as DNA, spanning 45 bases read in frame from base 1. Using the deep immunoSEQ assay, multiplex PCR amplified TCR CDR3 regions from genomic DNA. For each cell subset, the extracted genomic DNA was distributed evenly across all wells of several immunoSEQ 96-well plates, and each plate served as one replicate. For sorted subsets, each replicate PCR was loaded with about 0.2 ug genomic DNA, equivalent to 30,000 to 35,000 T cell genomes. Purified libraries were quantified with a Qubit 3.0 fluorometer, sized on a Bioanalyzer 2100, and re-quantified with the KAPA Library Quantification kit. Every immunoSEQ 96-well plate was sequenced on a dedicated single-read 150-cycle Illumina NextSeq 550 flow cell. Processing in the source paper ran as follows. Because the immunoSEQ output held only junctional sequences and lacked quality scores, the filtering could not match the filtering applied to full-length reads. Sequences were annotated with PyIR, a Python wrapper for IgBLAST v1.9, and V/J genes and CDR3 were assigned using IMGT germline references. Reads were filtered out if the reads had weak V/J assignments (E-value above 1e-6), no CDR3, stop codons, out-of-frame junctions, or ambiguous translated residues. V3J clonotypes were defined by identical inferred V gene, J gene, and CDR3 amino acid sequence. Percentage overlap between repertoires was calculated by dividing the number of shared unique clonotypes by the size of the smaller repertoire. Three approaches were used to assess repertoire richness: RTK rarefaction, the Chao1 estimator, and Recon v2.1 estimates of unobserved clonotypes. Generation probabilities were computed with OLGA for all TCRbeta clonotypes obtained by the gDNA method from a handful of donors. Drawn from immuneACCESS, this table holds only the in-frame rearrangements with V and J called that TCRdb kept. Clones are partly lost; checked studies trace under half to an unresolved V gene and leave the rest unexplained. The D gene and trimming were derived from the DNA, and the V and J assignments and clone size from that table. This sample gives more than 2,000,000 clones in total; 90% to 95% of them show up just once. 0.39% of the sample goes to the ten largest clones.

These data originate in a study of shared clonotypes between healthy human individuals (dated by TCRdb to the early 2020s). With regard to the full study: A few men and two women, aged 18 to 49 years, made up the cohort. For each donor, CD4 naive and CD4 memory were each given three plates, CD8 naive was given two plates, and CD8 memory was given one plate. To estimate repertoire size and how much clonotype sharing occurs between individuals, the study deeply sequenced the blood TCR repertoires of five healthy adults. To increase sequencing depth and limit assay-specific biases, TCR repertoire library preparation and sequencing were carried out by different laboratories using diverse techniques. Leukapheresis yielded between about 0.9 and 10 billion PBMCs per donor.

Donors were healthy HIV-negative adults with no recently reported acute infections or vaccinations. Every donor was a Caucasian adult living in Nashville, Tennessee, USA. Magnetic negative selection was used to enrich CD4+ T cells, after which naive cells were positively selected on CD45RA and the negative fraction became the memory subset. Blood was obtained by leukapheresis, after which PBMCs were separated by Ficoll-Histopaque density gradient centrifugation and cryopreserved in liquid nitrogen vapor phase. Analytical flow cytometry was used to check the purity and quantity of each magnetically sorted T cell population. Genomic DNA was isolated from each sorted fraction and quantified by UV absorbance on a Nanodrop 2000c. Broad study findings and their caveats: Around 5% of naive CD4, 3.5% of naive CD8, roughly 2.4% of memory CD4, and 0.35% to 0.5% of memory CD8 clonotypes were shared across several donors. Estimated clonotype richness was generally larger for naive than for memory subsets. Pairwise subsampling led to the expectation that sequencing depth would affect the degree of clonotype sharing among donors. Rarefaction of sorted-subset datasets indicated incomplete sequencing despite the large sequencing depth. Compared with non-shared clonotypes, clonotypes shared by all four sorted-subset donors had higher generation probabilities. Because the study included a small number of donors, the genetic and exposure-history diversity represented was limited. Sampling was limited to blood, and TCR repertoires in tissue likely differ from TCR repertoires in blood.

The source material was naive CD4+ T cells from PBMCs. The sample's cell subset or site label is to be understood as: CD45RA+ positively selected. This TCR came from a man younger than 35 in good health. Some clones in this sample may be carry-over from other donors' samples. Here the chain combines TRBV18 and TRBJ1-6; the D gene is perhaps TRBD1, from 6 matching bases. CDR3 loop: CASSTGTPYNSPLHF. The nucleotide sequence reads as follows: TGTGCCAGCTCAACCGGGACACCGTATAATTCACCCCTCCACTTT.